A selection of T cell receptor beta chains follows, all from one sample in a study of T cell changes during pregnancy in multiple sclerosis. Generated by immunoSEQ multiplex PCR, the TCRdb table keeps only in-frame clones and is missing some. The table lists fewer than 140,000 clones, about nine tenths of them singletons, with approximately 1.5% in the top ten. The sequencing used peripheral blood, collected after pregnancy. The receptors were gathered from a female donor with multiple sclerosis, enrolled in a pregnancy study. CDR3s include the opening cysteine and the closing phenylalanine or tryptophan. D genes are given only for firm matches. Size values are once, few and many counts, or a class for expanded clones, and some rows have none.

15,once,-,TRBV28,TRBJ2-7,CASSLQGSIGYEQYF,TGTGCCAGCAGTCTCCAGGGGAGTATAGGTTACGAGCAGTACTTC
15,-,TRBD1,TRBV10-3,TRBJ2-1,CAISDWDRGVNEQFF,TGTGCCATCAGTGATTGGGACAGGGGGGTCAATGAGCAGTTCTTC
16,-,TRBD1,TRBV27,TRBJ1-2,CASSLSTGGPSYGYTF,TGTGCCAGCAGTTTATCGACAGGGGGCCCATCCTATGGCTACACCTTC
17,-,TRBD2,TRBV27,TRBJ2-7,CASSLSPGGRLPTRQYF,TGTGCCAGCAGTTTATCACCGGGAGGCAGACTTCCTACGAGGCAGTACTTC
13,-,TRBD1,TRBV5-6,TRBJ1-1,CASSLPGQGEAFF,TGTGCCAGCAGCTTGCCGGGACAGGGTGAAGCTTTCTTT
15,-,TRBD1,TRBV15,TRBJ2-7,CATSREGQGSYEQYF,TGTGCCACCAGCAGAGAGGGACAGGGTTCCTACGAGCAGTACTTC
15,-,TRBD1,TRBV19,TRBJ1-5,CASSPQGLGNQPQHF,TGTGCCAGTAGCCCACAGGGGTTGGGCAATCAGCCCCAGCATTTT
14,-,TRBD1,TRBV6-5,TRBJ2-7,CASTQGTGQSEQYF,TGTGCCAGCACTCAGGGGACAGGGCAATCCGAGCAGTACTTC
13,-,-,TRBV6-1,TRBJ1-5,CASSESGNQPQHF,TGTGCCAGCAGTGAAAGCGGCAATCAGCCCCAGCATTTT
16,-,TRBD2,TRBV9,TRBJ2-2,CASSVGTSGITGELFF,TGTGCCAGCAGCGTAGGCACTAGCGGTATCACCGGGGAGCTGTTTTTT
14,-,-,TRBV6-5,TRBJ1-1,CASSQTQGNTEAFF,TGTGCCAGCAGCCAAACCCAGGGGAACACTGAAGCTTTCTTT
13,-,TRBD1,TRBV29-1,TRBJ1-5,CSARQGDNQPQHF,TGCAGCGCCAGACAGGGGGATAATCAGCCCCAGCATTTT
18,-,-,TRBV7-6,TRBJ1-4,CASSSGGRVGATNEKLFF,TGTGCCAGCAGCTCCGGAGGGCGTGTGGGTGCAACTAATGAAAAACTGTTTTTT
12,-,TRBD1,TRBV2,TRBJ1-6,CASSYRGSPLHF,TGTGCCAGCAGTTACAGGGGTTCACCCCTCCACTTT
14,-,-,TRBV7-2,TRBJ2-7,CASSLGQASYEQYF,TGTGCCAGCAGCTTAGGACAGGCCTCCTACGAGCAGTACTTC
14,-,TRBD1,TRBV7-2,TRBJ2-5,CASSQRTGFETQYF,TGTGCCAGCAGCCAGAGGACAGGTTTTGAGACCCAGTACTTC
15,-,-,TRBV9,TRBJ2-6,CASSVAGSGANVLTF,TGTGCCAGCAGCGTAGCAGGGTCTGGGGCCAACGTCCTGACTTTC
15,-,-,TRBV7-2,TRBJ2-3,CASSLEAGSTDTQYF,TGTGCCAGCAGCTTAGAGGCGGGAAGCACAGATACGCAGTATTTT
12,-,-,TRBV10-3,TRBJ1-2,CAISESTGGYTF,TGTGCCATCAGTGAGTCCACAGGAGGCTACACCTTC
19,-,TRBD2,TRBV9,TRBJ2-6,CASSPRRLAGAAGANVLTF,TGTGCCAGCAGCCCTAGACGCCTAGCGGGAGCGGCTGGGGCCAACGTCCTGACTTTC
14,-,-,TRBV5-4,TRBJ2-7,CASSSTLAGDEQYF,TGTGCCAGCAGCTCCACTCTAGCCGGGGACGAGCAGTACTTC
19,many,TRBD1,TRBV9,TRBJ1-1,CASSVNPGQGRRGIVEAFF,TGTGCCAGCAGCGTAAACCCGGGACAGGGTAGACGGGGTATTGTCGAAGCTTTCTTT
14,-,-,TRBV5-1,TRBJ1-5,CASSLGGLDQPQHF,TGCGCCAGCAGCTTGGGAGGGCTCGATCAGCCCCAGCATTTT
15,-,TRBD1,TRBV11-2,TRBJ1-6,CASSLDRGTGSPLHF,TGTGCCAGCAGCTTAGATCGTGGGACAGGCTCACCCCTCCACTTT
14,-,-,TRBV18,TRBJ2-3,CASSPGGSTDTQYF,TGTGCCAGCTCACCGGGGGGAAGCACAGATACGCAGTATTTT
18,-,-,TRBV30,TRBJ2-5,CAWLPHPRFRSRQETQYF,TGTGCCTGGCTCCCACATCCAAGGTTCCGGAGCCGGCAAGAGACCCAGTACTTC
12,-,-,TRBV30,TRBJ1-1,CAWSPRITEAFF,TGTGCCTGGTCACCCAGGATCACTGAAGCTTTCTTT
14,few,-,TRBV5-1,TRBJ2-3,CASSFTSSTDTQYF,TGCGCCAGCAGCTTCACTTCTAGCACAGATACGCAGTATTTT
16,-,TRBD1,TRBV7-3,TRBJ1-2,CASSQGGTGDNYGYTF,TGTGCCAGCAGCCAAGGGGGGACAGGGGATAACTATGGCTACACCTTC
15,-,TRBD2,TRBV6-1,TRBJ2-7,CASSEWREGSYEQYF,TGTGCCAGCAGTGAATGGCGGGAGGGTTCCTACGAGCAGTACTTC
15,-,TRBD1,TRBV15,TRBJ1-2,CATRGTGGNYYGYTF,TGTGCCACCAGAGGGACAGGGGGCAACTACTATGGCTACACCTTC
15,-,TRBD2,TRBV7-2,TRBJ2-5,CASRPTSYRYETQYF,TGTGCCAGCAGACCGACTAGCTATCGGTACGAGACCCAGTACTTC
17,-,-,TRBV27,TRBJ1-1,CASKGILGGANGTEAFF,TGTGCCAGCAAAGGCATACTTGGGGGCGCAAACGGCACTGAAGCTTTCTTT
15,-,-,TRBV27,TRBJ1-2,CASSLGSGANYGYTF,TGTGCCAGCAGTTTAGGTTCAGGGGCGAACTATGGCTACACCTTC
13,once,-,TRBV19,TRBJ2-3,CASSTGVTDTQYF,TGTGCCAGTAGTACGGGGGTTACAGATACGCAGTATTTT
15,-,TRBD2,TRBV19,TRBJ2-1,CASSVGTSSFNEQFF,TGTGCCAGTAGTGTCGGGACTAGCAGTTTCAATGAGCAGTTCTTC
16,once,-,TRBV4-1,TRBJ2-2,CASSLELGGYTGELFF,TGCGCCAGCAGCCTAGAACTCGGAGGGTACACCGGGGAGCTGTTTTTT
15,few,-,TRBV9,TRBJ1-1,CASSVAQGFSTEAFF,TGTGCCAGCAGCGTAGCTCAGGGGTTTAGTACTGAAGCTTTCTTT
10,-,-,TRBV2,TRBJ1-6,CATSDRSLHF,TGTGCCACCAGCGATCGGTCCCTCCACTTT
16,-,TRBD1,TRBV5-6,TRBJ1-2,CASSSGTGGFHYGYTF,TGTGCCAGCAGCTCCGGGACAGGGGGTTTCCACTATGGCTACACCTTC
14,-,TRBD1,TRBV18,TRBJ2-7,CASSPRDRVSEQYF,TGTGCCAGCTCACCCCGGGACAGGGTCAGTGAGCAGTACTTC
15,-,TRBD1,TRBV10-3,TRBJ1-3,CAISGTGEVRNTIYF,TGTGCCATCAGTGGGACAGGGGAGGTCCGGAACACCATATATTTT
15,-,TRBD2,TRBV5-1,TRBJ2-1,CASSLGLAGGHEQFF,TGCGCCAGCAGCTTGGGACTAGCGGGAGGTCATGAGCAGTTCTTC
14,once,TRBD1,TRBV5-1,TRBJ2-2,CASSWDREEGELFF,TGCGCCAGCAGCTGGGACAGGGAGGAAGGGGAGCTGTTTTTT
17,-,TRBD2,TRBV18,TRBJ2-5,CASSPGLAGGGQETQYF,TGTGCCAGCTCACCAGGACTAGCGGGGGGAGGACAAGAGACCCAGTACTTC
13,-,-,TRBV5-1,TRBJ2-5,CASSLTVQETQYF,TGCGCCAGCAGCTTGACGGTCCAAGAGACCCAGTACTTC
13,-,-,TRBV7-3,TRBJ2-5,CASSLSTGGTQYF,TGTGCCAGCAGCTTAAGTACAGGCGGGACCCAGTACTTC
19,-,TRBD2,TRBV5-1,TRBJ2-7,CASSFGAGGPLRSSYEQYF,TGCGCCAGCAGCTTTGGAGCGGGAGGGCCACTACGCAGCTCCTACGAGCAGTACTTC
15,-,TRBD2,TRBV2,TRBJ2-2,CALTGLASNTGELFF,TGTGCGCTGACGGGACTAGCGAGTAACACCGGGGAGCTGTTTTTT
14,-,-,TRBV2,TRBJ1-1,CATHRSQPNTEAFF,TGTGCCACACACAGGAGTCAACCAAACACTGAAGCTTTCTTT
15,-,-,TRBV10-1,TRBJ1-6,CASSSGGRASAPLHF,TGCGCCAGCAGCTCTGGGGGCAGGGCCTCGGCACCCCTCCACTTT